This TCR beta chain was obtained from a study of shared clonotypes between healthy human individuals. Regarding the study as a whole: Sharing of clonotypes among donors was expected to vary with sequencing depth. Blood alone was sampled, and tissue repertoires likely differ.

This clone was observed many times. Its antigen is not known. Trimming pared 3 bases from V and 4 bases from J, leaving 6 bases between. The CDR3 has 12 residues. The germline CDR1 and CDR2 sequences are MDHEN and SYDVKM. Sequencing was performed with immunoSEQ multiplex PCR; in TCRdb, only in-frame clones are kept and a portion is missing. The sample has 75,000 to 100,000 clones; less than 60% are singletons. Sequencing used PBMCs. The TCR sequence derives from a woman in her thirties or forties in good health. Some clones in this sample may be carry-over from other donors' samples. The chain couples TRBV28 to TRBJ1-2; no clear D gene. The CDR3 loop reads CASSLVSYGYTF. The CDR3, as DNA: TGTGCCAGCAGTTTGGTCAGCTATGGCTACACCTTC.